These 21 T cell receptor beta chains came from one sample sequenced in a study of PD-1 blockade in classical Hodgkin lymphoma. Time point of the sample: cycle 4 day 1 (C4D1), after more than five weeks of nivolumab. All trial patients relapsed after autologous stem cell transplantation. The repertoire was sequenced with immunoSEQ multiplex PCR; TCRdb's copy has only in-frame clones and lacks some. The table lists tens of thousands of clones, approximately 94% of them singletons. The source was peripheral blood mononuclear cells (PBMCs), collected before the fourth cycle of nivolumab. Receptors were obtained from a human donor with classical Hodgkin lymphoma.

J is TRBJ2-1 and V is TRBV5-1, with TRBD2 matching 8 bases. CDR1 is SGHRS and CDR2 is YFSETQ in the germline V gene. The CDR3 loop spans 14 amino acids. Germline trimming cut 1 base from V and 6 bases from J; bases unmatched to any gene: 3. For the CDR3, the DNA is TGCGCCAGCAGCTTGACGGGAGGGGCCAATGAGCAGTTCTTC. Translation: CASSLTGGANEQFF.

This clone was seen a single time. J is TRBJ2-5 and V is TRBV13, with no clear D. The CDR3 has 14 residues. CDR1 is PRHDT and CDR2 is FYEKMQ in the germline V gene (reference sequence). V was cut by 0 bases and J by 5 bases, with 10 bases left in between. CDR3 sequence: CASSLGWVEETQYF. The CDR3 region has the DNA TGTGCCAGCAGCTTAGGGTGGGTTGAGGAGACCCAGTACTTC.

This chain joins TRBV25-1 and TRBJ1-3; possibly TRBD1 for D (5 bases). With 6 bases removed from V and 2 bases from J, the gap between germline ends came to 11 bases. CDR1 and CDR2 (germline): MGHDK, SYGVNS. This CDR3 region has 14 residues. CDR3 protein: CASRADTPGNTIYF. CDR3 DNA sequence: TGTGCCAGCAGGGCGGACACCCCTGGAAACACCATATATTTT.

The rearrangement joins TRBV28 to TRBJ1-5; D remains unclear. V dropped 1 base and J dropped 0 bases, with 10 bases sitting between them. Germline V gene lookup returns CDR1 MDHEN and CDR2 SYDVKM. The CDR3 runs 16 residues. The CDR3 region has the DNA TGTGCCAGCAGTTTATTCCTTCAGGATAGCAATCAGCCCCAGCATTTT. It codes for CASSLFLQDSNQPQHF. Full variable domain (remainder filled in from reference TRBV28 and TRBJ1-5): DVKVTQSSRYLVKRTGEKVFLECVQDMDHENMFWYRQDPGLGLRLIYFSYDVKMKEKGDIPEGYSVSREKKERFSLILESASTNQTSMYLCASSLFLQDSNQPQHFGDGTRLSIL.

The V call is TRBV28, the J call TRBJ2-1; maybe TRBD1 (7 bases). V lost 2 bases to trimming and J lost 5 bases, with 16 bases between them. CDR3 size: 16 residues. Germline-derived CDR1 and CDR2 are MDHEN and SYDVKM. CDR3 in DNA: TGTGCCAGCAGTTTACTGCGGGACAGCCTCGACAATGAGCAGTTCTTC. Its protein product is CASSLLRDSLDNEQFF.

CDR3 in amino acids: CASSLGTVASTDTQYF. CDR3 nucleotides: TGTGCCAGCAGCTTAGGGACAGTCGCTAGCACAGATACGCAGTATTTT. This chain connects TRBV7-9 to TRBJ2-3; TRBD1 is a possible D gene (6 bases). Trimming pared 1 base from V and 0 bases from J, leaving 11 bases between. The CDR3 is 16 amino acids. Per germline, CDR1 SEHNR and CDR2 FQNEAQ (reference sequence).

The chain links TRBV5-6 to TRBJ2-1; D might be TRBD2 (6 bases). This CDR3 has 14 residues. V was clipped by 0 bases and J by 9 bases, with 13 bases between them. CDR1 is SGHDT, CDR2 YYEEEE, per germline. CDR3 nucleotides: TGTGCCAGCAGCTTGGCTGCGGGGCATATTGAGCAGTTCTTC. Translated, it gives CASSLAAGHIEQFF.

The genes are TRBV28 and TRBJ2-7, with D uncertain. Trimming removed 3 bases at V and 0 bases at J, with 6 bases between. Germline assignment: CDR1 MDHEN and CDR2 SYDVKM. There are 13 residues in the CDR3. CDR3 nucleotide sequence: TGTGCCAGCAGTTTTTCGTACTCCTACGAGCAGTACTTC. It codes for CASSFSYSYEQYF.

The genes are TRBV30 and TRBJ2-1; no firm D call. V gave up 5 bases and J gave up 5 bases, with 10 bases separating them. The CDR3 is 12 residues long. Germline CDR1 and CDR2: GTSNPN and SVGIG (reference sequence). The chain's CDR3 is CAWDGSHNEQFF. The CDR3 DNA sequence: TGTGCCTGGGACGGGTCTCACAATGAGCAGTTCTTC.

The chain is built from TRBV9 and TRBJ2-6; possible D gene TRBD2, 7 bases. Germline-derived CDR1 and CDR2 are SGDLS and YYNGEE. The CDR3 length is 19 residues. Between the trimmed V and J ends, which lost 3 bases and 0 bases, there was a span of 19 bases. The CDR3 loop is CASSEGEGVALSGANVLTF. CDR3 nucleotide sequence: TGTGCCAGCAGCGAGGGGGAGGGGGTAGCCCTCTCTGGGGCCAACGTCCTGACTTTC.

CDR3 sequence: CSVGQGTDTQYF. The CDR3 DNA follows: TGCAGCGTTGGACAGGGAACAGATACGCAGTATTTT. The V and J genes are TRBV29-1 and TRBJ2-3, with 7 bases that match TRBD1. CDR1 SQVTM and CDR2 ANQGSEA come from the germline V gene. The J segment lost 3 bases and the V segment lost 4 bases, leaving 1 base of the junction unmatched. The CDR3 is 12 residues long.

V gene TRBV28 combines with J gene TRBJ1-1; D perhaps matches TRBD1 (6 bases). The V end was cut by 5 bases, the J end by 0 bases, with 10 bases between. The CDR3 runs 14 residues. Germline loops: CDR1 MDHEN, CDR2 SYDVKM. The DNA of the CDR3 is TGTGCCAGCAGTGGACAGTCCCTGAACACTGAAGCTTTCTTT. Translation gives CASSGQSLNTEAFF. The full variable domain, with the rest looked up from reference TRBV28 and TRBJ1-1, is DVKVTQSSRYLVKRTGEKVFLECVQDMDHENMFWYRQDPGLGLRLIYFSYDVKMKEKGDIPEGYSVSREKKERFSLILESASTNQTSMYLCASSGQSLNTEAFFGQGTRLTVV.

The V call is TRBV5-8, the J call TRBJ2-7, with D unresolved. This CDR3 spans 17 amino acids. Trimming shortened V by 1 base and J by 3 bases, and 20 bases separated the two germline ends. Germline CDR1 reads SGHTS; CDR2 reads YDEGEE. The CDR3 sequence: CASSLIVRPLDFYEQYF. CDR3 nucleotide sequence: TGTGCCAGCAGCTTGATAGTTCGGCCGCTTGACTTCTACGAGCAGTACTTC.

The CDR3 DNA follows: TGTGCCAGCAGCTTACTGAGACAGGGGGTATGGGGCTACACCTTC. As protein: CASSLLRQGVWGYTF. The chain is built from TRBV11-2 and TRBJ1-2; 9 bases fit TRBD1. There are 15 residues in the CDR3. V shed 2 bases, J shed 8 bases, and the junction held 9 bases outside the gene matches. CDR1 SGHAT and CDR2 FQNNGV come from the germline V gene. The complete variable domain, with remaining parts taken from reference TRBV11-2 and TRBJ1-2, reads EAGVAQSPRYKIIEKRQSVAFWCNPISGHATLYWYQQILGQGPKLLIQFQNNGVVDDSQLPKDRFSAERLKGVDSTLKIQPAKLEDSAVYLCASSLLRQGVWGYTFGSGTRLTVV.

The V and J genes are TRBV28 and TRBJ1-2, with D possibly matching TRBD1 (6 bases). With 5 bases removed from V and 4 bases from J, the gap between germline ends came to 17 bases. CDR1 and CDR2 (germline): MDHEN, SYDVKM. The CDR3 covers 15 residues. The CDR3 nucleotides read TGTGCCAGCAGTGTCTCGACAGGAGTCCGCTATGGCTACACCTTC. It encodes CASSVSTGVRYGYTF.

This clone has just a few counts. Other DNA sequences within the sample encode an identical CDR3. The CDR3 loop is CASTRGQTYEQYF. CDR3 in DNA: TGTGCCAGCACAAGGGGACAGACCTACGAGCAGTACTTC. The V gene is TRBV28, the J gene TRBJ2-7; TRBD1 matches at 7 bases. After removal of 7 bases from V and 2 bases from J, the junction contained 5 bases not matched to a gene. This CDR3 comprises 13 residues. In germline, CDR1 is MDHEN, CDR2 SYDVKM. Full variable domain (missing parts from reference TRBV28 and TRBJ2-7): DVKVTQSSRYLVKRTGEKVFLECVQDMDHENMFWYRQDPGLGLRLIYFSYDVKMKEKGDIPEGYSVSREKKERFSLILESASTNQTSMYLCASTRGQTYEQYFGPGTRLTVT.

The rearrangement uses TRBV6-5 and TRBJ2-3; D is unclear. Germline V lookup: CDR1 MNHEY, CDR2 SVGAGI. The CDR3 totals 15 residues. The V end was cut by 4 bases, the J end by 0 bases, with 11 bases between. CDR3: CASSSPTTSTDTQYF. Written as DNA, the CDR3 is TGTGCCAGCAGTTCCCCCACTACTAGCACAGATACGCAGTATTTT.

This clone was recorded once. This sequence joins TRBV7-9 and TRBJ2-1; 13 bases fit TRBD2. The CDR3 sequence is 17 residues long. Per the germline V gene, CDR1 is SEHNR and CDR2 is FQNEAQ (reference sequence). V was pared by 5 bases and J by 5 bases, with 9 bases of the junction left unmatched. In DNA, the CDR3 is TGTGCCAGCAGCCCACCCAGACTAGCGGGAGGAGACAATGAGCAGTTCTTC. Translation gives CASSPPRLAGGDNEQFF.

The rearrangement joins TRBV5-1 to TRBJ1-1, with D hard to call. The germline V gene encodes CDR1 SGHRS and CDR2 YFSETQ. The CDR3 runs 14 residues. Trimming cost V 4 bases and J 1 base, with 11 bases left between them. The CDR3 reads CASSPAGANTEAFF. The CDR3 coding sequence is TGCGCCAGCAGCCCGGCAGGTGCGAACACTGAAGCTTTCTTT.

This chain uses TRBV7-8 with TRBJ2-7; D possibly uses TRBD1 or TRBD2 (5 bases each). CDR3 length: 15 residues. V was pared by 5 bases and J by 0 bases, with 14 bases between. Germline-derived CDR1 and CDR2 are SGHVS and FQNEAQ. The chain's CDR3 is CASSPGPLSSYEQYF. CDR3 DNA sequence: TGTGCCAGCAGCCCGGGACCGTTGAGCTCCTACGAGCAGTACTTC. The variable domain in full, completed from reference TRBV7-8 and TRBJ2-7, reads GAGVSQSPRYKVAKRGQDVALRCDPISGHVSLFWYQQALGQGPEFLTYFQNEAQLDKSGLPSDRFFAERPEGSVSTLKIQRTQQEDSAVYLCASSPGPLSSYEQYFGPGTRLTVT.

V gene TRBV2 combines with J gene TRBJ2-7; 9 bases are shared with TRBD1. CDR1 and CDR2 from the germline V gene are SNHLY and FYNNEI. This CDR3 has 14 amino acids. With 4 bases clipped from V and 4 bases from J, the junction kept 5 bases outside the gene matches. The CDR3 coding sequence is TGTGCCAGCAGTGGACAGGGGGTAGGGTACGAGCAGTACTTC. Its protein product is CASSGQGVGYEQYF. The complete variable domain, with remaining parts taken from reference TRBV2 and TRBJ2-7, reads EPEVTQTPSHQVTQMGQEVILRCVPISNHLYFYWYRQILGQKVEFLVSFYNNEISEKSEIFDDQFSVERPDGSNFTLKIRSTKLEDSAMYFCASSGQGVGYEQYFGPGTRLTVT.